The next 24 T cell receptor beta chains were all read from a single sample in a study of cytomegalovirus exposure and HLA in healthy donors. Vbeta (60) and Jbeta (13) primers were used in the PCR. Clones were read by immunoSEQ multiplex PCR, and TCRdb kept only the in-frame ones, dropping some. The repertoire holds tens of thousands of clones, with about 78% as singletons. The sequenced sample consisted of PBMCs. The receptors were gathered from a man between 18 and 29 years old in good health and CMV-seropositive.

The V and J genes are TRBV27 and TRBJ1-1; 7 bases match TRBD1. Germline V gene lookup returns CDR1 MNHEY and CDR2 SMNVEV (reference sequence). The CDR3 runs 13 residues. Trimming took 5 bases from V and 6 from J; bases not matched to a gene: 6. The CDR3 coding sequence is TGTGCCAGCAGTACATTAACAGGGGCTGAAGCTTTCTTT. Amino acids: CASSTLTGAEAFF.

The V gene is TRBV27, the J gene TRBJ2-3; 11 nucleotides line up with TRBD2. Trimming at V came to 3 bases and at J to 1 base, leaving 15 bases not matched to a gene. The CDR3 contains 20 residues. CDR1 and CDR2 from the germline V gene are MNHEY and SMNVEV (reference sequence). The CDR3 DNA sequence: TGTGCCAGCAGTTTTTGGCCGACGTTGGGGACTAGCGGCGGCACAGATACGCAGTATTTT. Its protein product is CASSFWPTLGTSGGTDTQYF.

V and J are TRBV10-3 and TRBJ2-7; 13 bases are a match to TRBD2. The CDR3 has 15 amino acids. From germline, CDR1 is ENHRY and CDR2 SYGVKD. Germline trimming cut 6 bases from V and 2 bases from J; bases unmatched to any gene: 4. CDR3 nucleotide sequence: TGTGCCATCAGGTCACTAGCGGGAGGGCCCTACGAGCAGTACTTC. This gives the protein CAIRSLAGGPYEQYF.

V and J are TRBV9 and TRBJ1-1, with D possibly being TRBD1 (5 bases). V lost 3 bases, J lost 3 bases, and 15 bases lay in between. Germline V gene data show CDR1 as SGDLS and CDR2 as YYNGEE. This CDR3 spans 15 amino acids. CDR3 nucleotides: TGTGCCAGCAGCGAGGACGGTCGGGGGTACACTGAAGCTTTCTTT. This codes for CASSEDGRGYTEAFF.

The chain has TRBV5-4 and TRBJ2-3, with 8 bases identical to TRBD2. The germline V gene has CDR1 SGHNT and CDR2 YYREEE (reference sequence). This CDR3 spans 16 amino acids. V was pared by 3 bases and J by 3 bases, with 9 bases of the junction left unmatched. CDR3 sequence (DNA): TGTGCCAGCAGCTCGAAAGCGGGAGTTGGTACAGATACGCAGTATTTT. Its translation: CASSSKAGVGTDTQYF.

The V gene is TRBV2, the J gene TRBJ2-2; 10 nucleotides align to TRBD2. Per germline, CDR1 SNHLY and CDR2 FYNNEI. The CDR3 covers 15 residues. V gave up 8 bases and J gave up 6 bases; unmatched junction bases: 9. DNA for the CDR3: TGTGCCAGCTGGTGGGGCCTAGCGGGAGCCGGGGAGCTGTTTTTT. This encodes CASWWGLAGAGELFF.

V is TRBV25-1 and J is TRBJ2-2, with 9 bases matching TRBD2. The ends lost 3 bases at V and 0 bases at J; junction bases unmatched: 5. Germline V lookup: CDR1 MGHDK, CDR2 SYGVNS. The CDR3 is 17 amino acids. CDR3 residues: CASSDPRTSANTGELFF. The CDR3 DNA is TGTGCCAGCAGTGACCCCCGGACTAGCGCGAACACCGGGGAGCTGTTTTTT.

This rearrangement joins TRBV5-1 to TRBJ2-5; possible D gene TRBD2, 6 bases. CDR1 SGHRS and CDR2 YFSETQ come from the germline V gene. CDR3 size: 14 residues. The V gene lost 0 bases and the J gene lost 5 bases, with 11 bases spanning the gap. For the CDR3, the DNA is TGCGCCAGCAGCTTGGGAGTACGGGGGGAGACCCAGTACTTC. This codes for CASSLGVRGETQYF.

This clone was observed once. V gene TRBV27 combines with J gene TRBJ2-1; D call uncertain. V lost 5 bases to trimming and J lost 3 bases, with 8 bases between them. Per the germline V gene, CDR1 is MNHEY and CDR2 is SMNVEV (reference sequence). This CDR3 spans 13 amino acids. CDR3 region: CASSSNLYNEQFF. The DNA of the CDR3 is TGTGCCAGCAGTAGCAACCTCTACAATGAGCAGTTCTTC.

The V call is TRBV6-6, the J call TRBJ1-5; D remains unclear. V was trimmed by 6 bases and J by 5 bases, leaving 14 bases between them. Germline values: CDR1 MNHNY, CDR2 SVGAGI (reference sequence). This CDR3 is built from 14 residues. CDR3 nucleotide sequence: TGTGCCAGCAGCCCCCCCTCTACCGATCAGCCCCAGCATTTT. It encodes CASSPPSTDQPQHF.

The gene calls are TRBV18 and TRBJ1-1; 7 bases line up with TRBD1. This CDR3 spans 13 amino acids. Germline-derived CDR1 and CDR2 are KGHSH and LQKENI. V lost 4 bases, J lost 1 base, and 0 bases stayed unmatched. The CDR3 DNA reads TGTGCCAGCTCACGACAGGGGAACACTGAAGCTTTCTTT. Amino acids: CASSRQGNTEAFF.

The chain employs TRBV6-1 and TRBJ1-1, with D tentatively TRBD1 (6 bases). Trimming took off 8 bases at V and 1 base at J, with 11 bases between the two ends. CDR1 MNHNS and CDR2 SASEGT come from the germline V gene. The CDR3 sequence is 13 residues long. CDR3 bases: TGTGCCAGCCGTACGACAGGGAACACTGAAGCTTTCTTT. It encodes CASRTTGNTEAFF.

This sequence joins TRBV19 and TRBJ2-5; no definite D call. V dropped 5 bases and J dropped 1 base, with 8 bases sitting between them. The CDR3 covers 13 residues. Germline V gene data show CDR1 as LNHDA and CDR2 as SQIVND (reference sequence). The CDR3 nucleotides read TGTGCCAGTAGTGCGGTCCTCCAAGAGACCCAGTACTTC. It encodes CASSAVLQETQYF.

This chain joins TRBV18 and TRBJ1-1, with D uncertain. The CDR3 is 14 amino acids. Germline CDR1 is KGHSH and CDR2 is LQKENI. V was trimmed by 2 bases and J by 1 base, leaving 8 bases between them. In DNA form, the CDR3 reads TGTGCCAGCTCACCAAATTCGGGGAACACTGAAGCTTTCTTT. Protein: CASSPNSGNTEAFF.

The J gene is TRBJ2-5, the V gene TRBV28; 10 bases fit TRBD1. J lost 5 bases, V lost 3 bases, and 6 bases had no gene match. The germline CDR1 and CDR2 sequences are MDHEN and SYDVKM. This CDR3 is 15 amino acids long. In nucleotides, the CDR3 is TGTGCCAGCAGTTTGGGACAGGGGCGGCGGGAGACCCAGTACTTC. This gives the protein CASSLGQGRRETQYF.

The V and J genes are TRBV6-5 and TRBJ2-1; 7 nucleotides line up with TRBD2. V was clipped by 2 bases and J by 3 bases; unmatched bases: 4. Germline CDR1 MNHEY, CDR2 SVGAGI. This CDR3 region has 15 residues. The CDR3 DNA is TGTGCCAGCAGTTACAGGGTAGCGGGCTACAATGAGCAGTTCTTC. This gives the protein CASSYRVAGYNEQFF.

This sequence joins TRBV9 and TRBJ2-7; possibly TRBD1 for D (5 bases). Per the germline V gene, CDR1 is SGDLS and CDR2 is YYNGEE. V was clipped by 4 bases and J by 3 bases, with 17 bases between them. The CDR3 totals 15 residues. CDR3 DNA: TGTGCCAGCAGCCGGATGCAGGGATCTTTCTACGAGCAGTACTTC. Residues: CASSRMQGSFYEQYF.

The rearrangement joins TRBV13 to TRBJ1-6; unclear D gene. The CDR3 extends over 12 amino acids. Trimming stripped 5 bases from V and 7 bases from J, with 6 bases between. Per germline, CDR1 PRHDT and CDR2 FYEKMQ (reference sequence). The CDR3 loop is CASSMGNSPLHF. CDR3 sequence (DNA): TGTGCCAGCAGCATGGGCAATTCACCCCTCCACTTT.

The V gene is TRBV5-6, the J gene TRBJ2-5; D is unresolved. V lost 4 bases, J lost 4 bases, and 8 bases lay in between. CDR3 length: 12 amino acids. The germline CDR1 and CDR2 sequences are SGHDT and YYEEEE. The CDR3 nucleotides are TGTGCCAGCAGCCTACAGATAGAGACCCAGTACTTC. Its translation: CASSLQIETQYF.

V and J are TRBV9 and TRBJ2-7, with 10 bases identical to TRBD2. Germline CDR1 and CDR2: SGDLS and YYNGEE. V trimming: 3 bases; J trimming: 3 bases; junction bases outside the gene matches: 6. CDR3 length: 15 amino acids. The DNA for the CDR3 is TGTGCCAGCAGCGGAGCTAGCGGGAGTGGCTACGAGCAGTACTTC. Its translation is CASSGASGSGYEQYF.

Comment on this clone: One end of the junction fails to match germline, which may point to a read error. The chain links TRBV2 to TRBJ2-4; possible D gene TRBD2, 7 bases. Germline V gene sequence: CDR1 SNHLY, CDR2 FYNNEI. The CDR3 length is 12 residues. The CDR3 DNA reads TGTGCCAGCAGAGACCCTTGGGGGGGGCAGGACTTC. Translating it yields CASRDPWGGQDF.

The chain employs TRBV29-1 and TRBJ2-7, with D perhaps TRBD2 (5 bases). The V and J ends lost 4 bases and 0 bases respectively, with 10 bases between them. Germline CDR1 SQVTM, CDR2 ANQGSEA. CDR3 length: 13 residues. DNA of the CDR3: TGCAGCGTTGCTACGGGGATCTCCTACGAGCAGTACTTC. Translating gives CSVATGISYEQYF.

The chain uses TRBV2 and TRBJ2-1; no clear D. Germline assignment: CDR1 SNHLY and CDR2 FYNNEI. There are 14 residues in the CDR3. With 3 bases removed from V and 2 bases from J, the gap between germline ends came to 8 bases. CDR3 region: CASSDPTAYNEQFF. As DNA, the CDR3 is TGTGCCAGCAGTGATCCTACAGCCTACAATGAGCAGTTCTTC.

This chain connects TRBV29-1 to TRBJ1-1; possible D gene TRBD1, 5 bases. Looked up from germline, CDR1 is SQVTM and CDR2 is ANQGSEA. The CDR3 is 12 amino acids. The V gene lost 2 bases and the J gene lost 5 bases, with 9 bases spanning the gap. This CDR3 is CSVETGETEAFF. CDR3 nucleotides: TGCAGCGTTGAAACGGGGGAGACTGAAGCTTTCTTT.